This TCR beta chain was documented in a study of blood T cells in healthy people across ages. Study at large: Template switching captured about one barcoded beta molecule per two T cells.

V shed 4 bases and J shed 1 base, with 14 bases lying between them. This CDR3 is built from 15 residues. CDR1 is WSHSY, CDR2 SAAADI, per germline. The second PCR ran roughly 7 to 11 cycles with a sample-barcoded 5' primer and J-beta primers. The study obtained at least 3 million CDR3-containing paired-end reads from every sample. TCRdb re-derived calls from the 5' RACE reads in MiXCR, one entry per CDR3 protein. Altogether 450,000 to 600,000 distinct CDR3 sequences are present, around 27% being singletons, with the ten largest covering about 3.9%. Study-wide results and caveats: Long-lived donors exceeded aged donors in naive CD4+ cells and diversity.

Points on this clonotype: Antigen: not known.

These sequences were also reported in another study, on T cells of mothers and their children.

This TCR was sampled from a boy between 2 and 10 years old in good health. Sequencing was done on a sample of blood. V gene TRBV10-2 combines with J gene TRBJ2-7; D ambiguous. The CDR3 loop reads CASSVTPTKSYEQYF. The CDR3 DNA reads TGCGCCAGCAGTGTGACTCCTACCAAATCCTACGAGCAGTACTTC.